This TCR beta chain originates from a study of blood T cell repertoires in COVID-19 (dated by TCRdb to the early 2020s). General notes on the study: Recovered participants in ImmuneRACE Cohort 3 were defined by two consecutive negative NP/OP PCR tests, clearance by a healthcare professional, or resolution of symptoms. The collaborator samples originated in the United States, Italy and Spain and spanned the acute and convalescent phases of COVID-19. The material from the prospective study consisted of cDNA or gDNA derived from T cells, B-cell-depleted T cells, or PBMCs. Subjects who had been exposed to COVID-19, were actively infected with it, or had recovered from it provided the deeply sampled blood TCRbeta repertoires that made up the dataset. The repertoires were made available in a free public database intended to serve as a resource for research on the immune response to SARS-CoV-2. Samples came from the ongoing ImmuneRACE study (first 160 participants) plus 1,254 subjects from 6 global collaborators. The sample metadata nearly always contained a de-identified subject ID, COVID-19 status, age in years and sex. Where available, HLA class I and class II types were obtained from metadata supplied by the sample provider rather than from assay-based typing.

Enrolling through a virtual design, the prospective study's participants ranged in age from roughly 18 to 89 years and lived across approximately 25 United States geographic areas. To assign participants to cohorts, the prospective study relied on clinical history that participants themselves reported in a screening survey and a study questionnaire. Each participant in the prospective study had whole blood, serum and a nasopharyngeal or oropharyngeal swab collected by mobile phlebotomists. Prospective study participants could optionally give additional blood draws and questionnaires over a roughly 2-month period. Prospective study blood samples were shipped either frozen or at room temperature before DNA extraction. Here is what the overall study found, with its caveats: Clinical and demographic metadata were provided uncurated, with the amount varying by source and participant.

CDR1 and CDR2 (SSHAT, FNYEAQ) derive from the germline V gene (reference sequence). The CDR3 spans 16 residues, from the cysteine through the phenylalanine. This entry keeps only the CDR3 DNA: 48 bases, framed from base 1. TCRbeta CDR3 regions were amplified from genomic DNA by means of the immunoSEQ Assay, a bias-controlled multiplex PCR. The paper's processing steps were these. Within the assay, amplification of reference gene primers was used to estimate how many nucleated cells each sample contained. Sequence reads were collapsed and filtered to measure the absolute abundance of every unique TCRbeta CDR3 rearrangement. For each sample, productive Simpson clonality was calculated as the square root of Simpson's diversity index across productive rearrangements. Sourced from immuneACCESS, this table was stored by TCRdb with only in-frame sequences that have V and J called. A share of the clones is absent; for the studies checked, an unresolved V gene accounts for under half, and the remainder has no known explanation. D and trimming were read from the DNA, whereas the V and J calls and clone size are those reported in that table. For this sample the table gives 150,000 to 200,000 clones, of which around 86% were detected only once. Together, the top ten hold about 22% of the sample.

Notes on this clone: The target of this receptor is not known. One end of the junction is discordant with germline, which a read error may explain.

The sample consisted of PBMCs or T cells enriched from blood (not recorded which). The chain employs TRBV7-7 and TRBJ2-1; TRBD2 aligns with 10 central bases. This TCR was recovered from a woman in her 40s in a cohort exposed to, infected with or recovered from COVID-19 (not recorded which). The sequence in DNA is TGTGCCAGCAGCGTAGCTAGCGGGGGCCGGGGTAATGAGCAGTTCTTC. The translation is CASSVASGGRGNEQFF.